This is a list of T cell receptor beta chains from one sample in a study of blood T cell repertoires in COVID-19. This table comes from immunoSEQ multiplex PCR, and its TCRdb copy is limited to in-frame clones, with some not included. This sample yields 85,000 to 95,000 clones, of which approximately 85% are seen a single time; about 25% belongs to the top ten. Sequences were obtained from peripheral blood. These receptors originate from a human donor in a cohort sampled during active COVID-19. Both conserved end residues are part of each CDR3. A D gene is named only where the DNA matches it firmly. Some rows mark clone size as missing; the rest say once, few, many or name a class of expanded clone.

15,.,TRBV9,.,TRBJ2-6,TGTGCCAGCAGCGTAGCCCTTTCTGGGGCCAACGTCCTGACTTTC,CASSVALSGANVLTF
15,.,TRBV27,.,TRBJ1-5,TGTGCCAGCAGCCCGCGTGGCGTCCGGGATCAGCCCCAGCATTTT,CASSPRGVRDQPQHF
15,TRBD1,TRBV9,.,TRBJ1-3,TGTGCCAGCAGCCCCGGACAGGGTAGGGGAAACACCATATATTTT,CASSPGQGRGNTIYF
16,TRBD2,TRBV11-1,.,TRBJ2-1,TGTGCCAGCAGCCCTGGACTAGCGGACTTTTACAATGAGCAGTTCTTC,CASSPGLADFYNEQFF
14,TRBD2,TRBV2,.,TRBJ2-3,TGTGCCAGCAGTATAGCGGGGCGCACAGATACGCAGTATTTT,CASSIAGRTDTQYF
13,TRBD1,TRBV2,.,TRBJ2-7,TGTGCCAGCAGTGGAGGGACAGACTACGAGCAGTACTTC,CASSGGTDYEQYF
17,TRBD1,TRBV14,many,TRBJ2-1,TGTGCCAGCAGCCGAGAGCTAACGGACAGGGGGCTGAATGAGCAGTTCTTC,CASSRELTDRGLNEQFF
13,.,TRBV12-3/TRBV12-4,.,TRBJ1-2,TGTGCCAGCAGTTTCAAGGGGTTGTATGGCTACACCTTC,CASSFKGLYGYTF
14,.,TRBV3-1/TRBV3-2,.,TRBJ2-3,TGTGCCAGCAGCCCCGCAGCGGCCGCAGATACGCAGTATTTT,CASSPAAAADTQYF
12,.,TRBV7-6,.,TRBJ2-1,TGTGCCAGCAGCTCCCAGGGGAATGAGCAGTTCTTC,CASSSQGNEQFF
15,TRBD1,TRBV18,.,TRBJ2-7,TGTGCCAGCTCACCGGGCGGGACAGGGGGTGGCGAGCAGTACTTC,CASSPGGTGGGEQYF
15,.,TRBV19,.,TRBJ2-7,TGTGCCAGTAGTATGGAAAATCAGGGACTCTACGAGCAGTACTTC,CASSMENQGLYEQYF
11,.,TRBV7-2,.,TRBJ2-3,TGTGCCAGCAGGGCTAGGTGGTCGCAGTATTTT,CASRARWSQYF
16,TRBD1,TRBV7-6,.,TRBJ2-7,TGTGCCAGCAGCGAAAATACAGGGGGCGCGTTTGACGAGCAGTACTTC,CASSENTGGAFDEQYF
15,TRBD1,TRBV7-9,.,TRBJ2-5,TGTGCCACGGACAATTGGGACAGTCTGAGCGAGACCCAGTACTTC,CATDNWDSLSETQYF
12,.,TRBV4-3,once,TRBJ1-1,TGCGCCAGCAGCCAGGGGCCGGCTGAAGCTTTCTTT,CASSQGPAEAFF
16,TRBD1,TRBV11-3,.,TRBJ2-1,TGTGCCAGCAGTTCGGGGTGGGACAGGGCCTACAATGAGCAGTTCTTC,CASSSGWDRAYNEQFF